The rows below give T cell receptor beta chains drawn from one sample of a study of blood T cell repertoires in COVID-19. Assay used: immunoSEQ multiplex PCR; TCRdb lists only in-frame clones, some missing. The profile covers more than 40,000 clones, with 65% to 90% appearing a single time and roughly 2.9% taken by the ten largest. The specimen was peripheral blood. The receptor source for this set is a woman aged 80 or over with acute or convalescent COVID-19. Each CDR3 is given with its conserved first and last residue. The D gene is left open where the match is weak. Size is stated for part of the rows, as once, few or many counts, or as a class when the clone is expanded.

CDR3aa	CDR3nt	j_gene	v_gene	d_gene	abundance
CASRIGGLNTEAFF	TGTGCCAGCCGGATAGGGGGCCTGAACACTGAAGCTTTCTTT	TRBJ1-1	TRBV6-6	TRBD1	.
CASSNPQARELFF	TGTGCCAGCAGCAACCCGCAAGCCCGGGAGCTGTTTTTT	TRBJ2-2	TRBV6-5	.	.
CASSKARLAGASVETQYF	TGTGCCAGCAGCAAAGCCCGACTAGCGGGGGCCTCCGTAGAGACCCAGTACTTC	TRBJ2-5	TRBV21-1	.	.
CASRKTGGPGETQYF	TGTGCCAGCAGGAAAACAGGGGGCCCGGGGGAGACCCAGTACTTC	TRBJ2-5	TRBV25-1	TRBD1	.
CASSAPGGRKLFF	TGTGCCAGCAGTGCCCCCGGGGGGCGGAAACTGTTTTTT	TRBJ1-4	TRBV25-1	.	.
CASSTRHLGETQYF	TGTGCCAGTAGTACGAGACACCTGGGTGAGACCCAGTACTTC	TRBJ2-5	TRBV19	.	.
CASSRPGTGIGNTGELFF	TGTGCCAGCAGTCGTCCCGGGACAGGGATCGGGAACACCGGGGAGCTGTTTTTT	TRBJ2-2	TRBV27	TRBD1	.
CASSTMEGETQYF	TGTGCCAGTAGTACGATGGAGGGAGAGACCCAGTACTTC	TRBJ2-5	TRBV19	.	.
CASSLQGSEAFF	TGTGCCAGCAGTCTACAGGGATCTGAAGCTTTCTTT	TRBJ1-1	TRBV6-5	.	.
CASSLYTGVNQPQHF	TGTGCCAGCAGCTTATATACAGGAGTGAATCAGCCCCAGCATTTT	TRBJ1-5	TRBV11-2	.	.
CASSLGDRPTNEKLFF	TGTGCCAGCAGCTTGGGGGACAGGCCAACTAATGAAAAACTGTTTTTT	TRBJ1-4	TRBV5-5	TRBD1	.
CSASEVAGRQETQYF	TGCAGTGCTAGTGAAGTAGCGGGACGACAAGAGACCCAGTACTTC	TRBJ2-5	TRBV20-1	TRBD2	.
CASSLGGGQGTEAFF	TGTGCCAGCAGCCTCGGGGGGGGGCAGGGCACTGAAGCTTTCTTT	TRBJ1-1	TRBV4-2	.	few
CAWSAGQGNQPQHF	TGTGCCTGGAGTGCCGGACAGGGCAATCAGCCCCAGCATTTT	TRBJ1-5	TRBV30	TRBD1	.
CASSLVRNEQFF	TGTGCCAGCAGCTTAGTTCGCAATGAGCAGTTCTTC	TRBJ2-1	TRBV7-8	.	.
CASSYRGQGPNYGYTF	TGTGCCAGCAGTTATCGGGGACAGGGCCCTAACTATGGCTACACCTTC	TRBJ1-2	TRBV6-5	TRBD1	.
CAISDSGGNYNEQFF	TGTGCCATCAGTGATAGCGGGGGCAATTACAATGAGCAGTTCTTC	TRBJ2-1	TRBV10-3	TRBD2	.
CASSELSKGDTEAFF	TGTGCCAGCAGTGAACTTTCTAAAGGGGACACTGAAGCTTTCTTT	TRBJ1-1	TRBV2	.	.
CASSNRESKGYTF	TGTGCCAGCAGCAACAGGGAAAGTAAGGGCTACACCTTC	TRBJ1-2	TRBV6-6	.	.
CASSRTSTDTQYF	TGTGCCAGCAGTAGGACTAGCACAGATACGCAGTATTTT	TRBJ2-3	TRBV27	.	.
CASFREGGRAFF	TGTGCCAGTTTTAGGGAAGGGGGACGAGCTTTCTTT	TRBJ1-1	TRBV6-5	.	once
CASSDRNTGELFF	TGTGCCAGCAGTGACAGGAACACCGGGGAGCTGTTTTTT	TRBJ2-2	TRBV25-1	.	.
CASSPSGGARETQYF	TGTGCCAGCAGCCCTAGCGGGGGGGCGAGGGAGACCCAGTACTTC	TRBJ2-5	TRBV9	TRBD2	.
CASSPRGDRDYGYTF	TGTGCCAGCTCACCGAGGGGGGACAGAGACTATGGCTACACCTTC	TRBJ1-2	TRBV18	TRBD1	few
CASSFSGGSSYEQYF	TGCGCCAGCAGCTTCTCGGGGGGATCTTCCTACGAGCAGTACTTC	TRBJ2-7	TRBV5-1	TRBD2	once
CASSLGRRGGQETQYF	TGCGCCAGCAGCTTGGGCCGGCGGGGGGGTCAAGAGACCCAGTACTTC	TRBJ2-5	TRBV5-1	TRBD2	.
CASSVIANTGELFF	TGTGCCAGCTCAGTCATCGCGAACACCGGGGAGCTGTTTTTT	TRBJ2-2	TRBV6-5	.	.
CASSLDRDEQYF	TGTGCCAGCAGCTTGGACAGGGACGAGCAGTACTTC	TRBJ2-7	TRBV6-5	TRBD1	once
CASSEEGIQPQHF	TGTGCCAGCAGTGAGGAGGGTATCCAGCCCCAGCATTTT	TRBJ1-5	TRBV2	.	.
CASRESSGANVLTF	TGTGCCAGCAGGGAGAGCTCTGGGGCCAACGTCCTGACTTTC	TRBJ2-6	TRBV2	.	.
CASSQPGKTEAFF	TGTGCCAGCAGCCAACCAGGGAAGACTGAAGCTTTCTTT	TRBJ1-1	TRBV3-1/TRBV3-2	.	.
CASSRFGKPQHF	TGTGCCAGCAGCCGATTCGGGAAGCCCCAGCATTTT	TRBJ1-5	TRBV12-3/TRBV12-4	.	.
CASETGGARYGYTF	TGTGCCAGCGAAACAGGGGGCGCTCGGTATGGCTACACCTTC	TRBJ1-2	TRBV2	TRBD1	few